The 22 T cell receptor beta chains in this list originate from one sample, sequenced in a study of blood T cell repertoires in COVID-19. The repertoire was sequenced with immunoSEQ multiplex PCR; TCRdb's copy has only in-frame clones and lacks some. The data contain about 190,000 clones, 76% of them singletons. Specimen: PBMCs or T cells enriched from blood (not recorded which). The source is a woman in her forties or fifties with acute COVID-19.

This clone was counted between two and nine times. V usage is TRBV6-5 and J usage is TRBJ1-2; D might be TRBD1 (5 bases). Germline V gene lookup returns CDR1 MNHEY and CDR2 SVGAGI. This CDR3 spans 10 amino acids. CDR3 residues: CASREYGYTF. The DNA for the CDR3 is TGTGCTTCCAGGGAATATGGCTACACCTTC.

The chain carries TRBV29-1 and TRBJ2-1; 7 bases align to TRBD2. The CDR3 is 12 amino acids. Germline CDR1 reads SQVTM; CDR2 reads ANQGSEA. CDR3 protein: CRGGSAYNEQFF. For the CDR3, the DNA is TGCAGAGGCGGGAGTGCCTACAATGAGCAGTTCTTC.

The chain recombines TRBV28 with TRBJ1-6; 7 nucleotides align to TRBD1. This CDR3 region has 14 residues. J gave up 7 bases and V 2 bases, and 2 bases lay outside the gene matches. Germline V CDR1 and CDR2: MDHEN, SYDVKM. The CDR3 reads CASSLAQGNSPLHF. DNA of the CDR3: TGTGCCAGCAGTTTAGCACAGGGGAATTCACCCCTCCACTTT.

The chain carries TRBV28 and TRBJ1-4; TRBD1 agrees at 10 bases. The germline V gene has CDR1 MDHEN and CDR2 SYDVKM. The V segment lost 10 bases and the J segment 1 base; nucleotides outside the gene matches: 3. This CDR3 has 14 residues. CDR3 DNA sequence: TGTGCCACTGACAGGGGGCAAACTAATGAAAAACTGTTTTTT. Protein: CATDRGQTNEKLFF.

The chain joins TRBV27 to TRBJ1-4, with TRBD1 identical over 8 bases. The trim removed 5 bases at V and 8 bases at J, leaving 4 bases unmatched. The CDR3 covers 13 residues. The germline gives CDR1 MNHEY, CDR2 SMNVEV (reference sequence). DNA for the CDR3: TGTGCCAGCAGTCCCCGGACAGGGGAAAAACTGTTTTTT. Its protein is CASSPRTGEKLFF. The whole variable domain, filled in from reference TRBV27 and TRBJ1-4, reads EAQVTQNPRYLITVTGKKLTVTCSQNMNHEYMSWYRQDPGLGLRQIYYSMNVEVTDKGDVPEGYKVSRKEKRNFPLILESPSPNQTSLYFCASSPRTGEKLFFGSGTQLSVL.

This chain connects TRBV3-1 (or the pseudogene TRBV3-2) to TRBJ1-6; D is possibly TRBD1 (5 bases). The CDR3 loop spans 14 amino acids. Germline values: CDR1 LGHDT, CDR2 YNNKEL (reference sequence). With 2 bases removed from V and 4 bases from J, the gap between germline ends came to 6 bases. CDR3: CASSQRQYNSPLHF. The CDR3 coding sequence is TGTGCCAGCAGCCAAAGACAGTATAATTCACCCCTCCACTTT.

CDR3: CASSFGRQGPDTQYF. In nucleotides, the CDR3 is TGTGCCAGTAGTTTCGGCCGACAGGGACCAGATACGCAGTATTTT. J is TRBJ2-3 and V is TRBV19; 7 positions agree with TRBD1. V shed 5 bases, J shed 4 bases, and the junction held 9 bases outside the gene matches. The CDR3 spans 15 residues. CDR1 and CDR2 from the germline V gene are LNHDA and SQIVND (reference sequence).

The V call is TRBV19, the J call TRBJ2-1, with 8 positions matching TRBD1. The CDR3 covers 13 residues. V was clipped by 5 bases and J by 7 bases; unmatched bases: 4. Per germline, CDR1 LNHDA and CDR2 SQIVND (reference sequence). The CDR3 here is CASSVDRVNEQFF. CDR3 coding DNA: TGTGCCAGTAGTGTGGACAGGGTGAATGAGCAGTTCTTC.

J is TRBJ1-2 and V is TRBV30; D gene uncertain. Deletions cut 1 base from V and 5 bases from J, with 11 bases between. This CDR3 is 13 amino acids long. Germline V gene lookup returns CDR1 GTSNPN and CDR2 SVGIG (reference sequence). The CDR3 is CAWSGGGNYGYTF. For the CDR3, the DNA is TGTGCCTGGAGTGGTGGAGGGAATTATGGCTACACCTTC.

The V and J genes are TRBV18 and TRBJ1-2, with 8 bases fitting TRBD1. V lost 3 bases, J lost 1 base, and 7 bases stayed unmatched. This CDR3 has 16 amino acids. The V gene's germline CDR1 is KGHSH and CDR2 LQKENI. Written as DNA, the CDR3 is TGTGCCAGCTCACCCCTTCAGGGGGCGGATAACTATGGCTACACCTTC. Amino acids: CASSPLQGADNYGYTF.

The CDR3 DNA sequence: TGTGCCAGTAGTATAGATCCCTTTTCTAGCGGGGGCTACAATGAGCAGTTCTTC. Translating gives CASSIDPFSSGGYNEQFF. The chain employs TRBV19 and TRBJ2-1; 10 nucleotides agree with TRBD2. Germline lookup yields CDR1 LNHDA and CDR2 SQIVND (reference sequence). This CDR3 is built from 18 residues. V lost 0 bases and J lost 3; bases outside the gene matches: 8.

Turning to this clone: Other DNA sequences of this sample code for an identical CDR3. V and J are TRBV18 and TRBJ2-3; TRBD2 matches at 7 bases. The germline V gene encodes CDR1 KGHSH and CDR2 LQKENI. CDR3 length equals 16 residues. The V and J ends lost 0 bases and 2 bases, in that order; junction bases with no gene match: 5. The CDR3 reads CASSPPGGSSTDTQYF. CDR3 nucleotides: TGTGCCAGCTCACCACCCGGGGGGTCCTCCACAGATACGCAGTATTTT.

The gene calls are TRBV6-5 and TRBJ1-4; TRBD1 is a possible D gene (5 bases). The V end lost 6 bases, the J end lost 4 bases, and 9 bases lay between the germline ends. From germline, CDR1 is MNHEY and CDR2 SVGAGI. The CDR3 has 13 amino acids. The CDR3: CASSRQINEKLFF. The DNA for the CDR3 is TGTGCCAGCAGCAGACAGATTAATGAAAAACTGTTTTTT.

This clone was observed a few times. This chain's CDR3 is CASSGSGYHTDTQYF. The CDR3 DNA reads TGCGCCAGCAGCGGGTCCGGGTACCACACAGATACGCAGTATTTT. The rearrangement joins TRBV5-1 to TRBJ2-3; D call uncertain. Germline V gene sequence: CDR1 SGHRS, CDR2 YFSETQ. This CDR3 has 15 residues. The ends were cut back, 4 bases at V and 2 bases at J, with 14 bases in the middle. Full variable domain (missing parts from reference TRBV5-1 and TRBJ2-3): KAGVTQTPRYLIKTRGQQVTLSCSPISGHRSVSWYQQTPGQGLQFLFEYFSETQRNKGNFPGRFSGRQFSNSRSEMNVSTLELGDSALYLCASSGSGYHTDTQYFGPGTRLTVL.

The J gene is TRBJ2-2, the V gene TRBV7-6, with D maybe TRBD2 (5 bases). In germline, CDR1 is SGHVS, CDR2 FNYEAQ. This CDR3 has 13 residues. V was cut by 1 base and J by 7 bases, with 7 bases left in between. The CDR3: CASSLGRGGELFF. The CDR3 DNA is TGTGCCAGCAGCTTAGGCCGGGGCGGGGAGCTGTTTTTT.

The CDR3 spells CVRSLGGTGASDQPQHF. CDR3 coding DNA: TGTGTCAGAAGCTTAGGGGGGACAGGGGCCAGTGATCAGCCCCAGCATTTT. V is TRBV7-5 and J is TRBJ1-5; TRBD1, the table's D call, was not compared with the DNA. TRBV7-5 is listed as a pseudogene. The length of the CDR3 is 17 residues.

The genes are TRBV11-2 and TRBJ1-2, with D unclear. Germline CDR1 and CDR2: SGHAT and FQNNGV. CDR3 length: 16 residues. V lost 1 base to trimming and J lost 7 bases, with 19 bases between them. This chain's CDR3 is CASSLAVWDSGGGYTF. The CDR3 DNA follows: TGTGCCAGCAGCTTAGCGGTTTGGGATTCGGGAGGTGGCTACACCTTC.

The chain joins TRBV18 to TRBJ1-3; possibly TRBD1 for D (5 bases). The CDR3 is 16 residues long. In germline, CDR1 is KGHSH, CDR2 LQKENI. Between the trimmed V and J ends, which lost 6 bases and 3 bases, there was a span of 18 bases. The CDR3 reads CASSPTAGQLGNTIYF. The CDR3 DNA reads TGTGCCAGCTCGCCTACGGCAGGGCAGCTTGGAAACACCATATATTTT.

The gene calls are TRBV2 and TRBJ1-1; D unresolved. The CDR3 runs 14 residues. Germline V CDR1 and CDR2: SNHLY, FYNNEI. Trimming shortened V by 1 base and J by 1 base, and 7 bases separated the two germline ends. The CDR3 sequence is CASSEVQANTEAFF. The CDR3 DNA follows: TGTGCCAGCAGTGAAGTCCAGGCGAACACTGAAGCTTTCTTT.

The chain couples TRBV6-5 to TRBJ1-2, with 8 nucleotides matching TRBD1. The CDR3 is 14 residues long. Germline CDR1 is MNHEY and CDR2 is SVGAGI. V lost 7 bases and J lost 6; bases outside the gene matches: 10. This CDR3 is CASIQGAGGNGYTF. CDR3 bases: TGTGCCAGCATCCAGGGGGCAGGGGGGAATGGCTACACCTTC.

This chain connects TRBV7-3 to TRBJ1-1; 9 nucleotides agree with TRBD1. The CDR3 length is 15 residues. CDR1 is SGHTA, CDR2 FQGTGA, per germline. V lost 4 bases, J lost 4 bases, and 7 bases stayed unmatched. As DNA, the CDR3 is TGTGCCAGCAGCTCAATCGGACAGGGGAGCACTGAAGCTTTCTTT. This translates into CASSSIGQGSTEAFF.

The chain has TRBV11-2 and TRBJ2-1, with 15 positions matching TRBD2. Germline lookup yields CDR1 SGHAT and CDR2 FQNNGV. CDR3 length: 16 amino acids. J was trimmed by 9 bases and V by 5 bases; bases with no gene match: 8. Written as DNA, the CDR3 is TGTGCCAGCAGCCCCCGGACTAGCGGGGGGGTGGTTGAGCAGTTCTTC. Translation: CASSPRTSGGVVEQFF.